This T cell receptor (beta chain) was captured in a study of blood T cell repertoires in COVID-19. Repertoires were generated with immunoSEQ multiplex PCR, while TCRdb's copy carries only in-frame clones and drops some. Found here are around 70,000 clones, 80% to 90% of them singletons; the top ten hold under 20%. Trimming cost V 11 bases and J 6 bases; bases outside gene matches: 10. The CDR3 extends over 14 amino acids. Germline V gene lookup returns CDR1 MDHEN and CDR2 SYDVKM. Sequencing was carried out using peripheral blood. V and J are TRBV28 and TRBJ1-4, with 9 bases lining up with TRBD1. This TCR derives from a woman aged 55-75 years with acute or convalescent COVID-19. The CDR3 sequence: CAGRTGGSDEKLFF. CDR3 nucleotide sequence: TGTGCCGGAAGAACAGGGGGCTCGGATGAAAAACTGTTTTTT.